The 14 T cell receptor beta chains below come from one sample, sequenced in a study of T cells in women clearing cervical HPV infection. The table came from immunoSEQ multiplex PCR; TCRdb's copy has only in-frame clones and leaves some out. The ten most abundant clones cover around a tenth of a sample with approximately 18,000 clones. Sequencing input: blood buffy coat. All receptors derive from a woman between 18 and 75 years old with a cervical HPV16 infection that either progressed to CIN3+ or cleared (not recorded which).

A remark on this clone: The read finishes 3 residues shy of the CDR3 end, and the germline J gene is used to complete it. V gene TRBV19 combines with J gene TRBJ2-7, with D perhaps matching TRBD1 (6 bases). The germline V gene has CDR1 LNHDA and CDR2 SQIVND (reference sequence). The V and J ends lost 4 bases and 0 bases respectively, with 13 bases between them. CDR3 length: 15 residues. The CDR3 protein is CASSTGTHYSYEQYF. CDR3 bases read: TGTGCCAGTAGTACCGGGACACACTACTCCTACGAG.

As to this clone: The read gets to within 3 residues of the CDR3 end, and the germline J gene fills in the rest. The V and J genes are TRBV18 and TRBJ1-2; TRBD1 matches at 8 bases. The CDR3 is 13 residues long. V lost 4 bases to trimming and J lost 7 bases; unmatched junction nucleotides: 5. Germline loops: CDR1 KGHSH, CDR2 LQKENI. The CDR3 spells CASSRLTGAGYTF. CDR3 bases read: TGTGCCAGCTCACGCCTGACAGGGGCTGGC.

Of note for this clone: The CDR3 end lies 3 residues beyond the end of the read and is filled in from the germline J gene. The rearrangement uses TRBV5-1 and TRBJ1-3; D is unresolved. V was cut by 4 bases and J by 1 base, with 9 bases left in between. Germline V CDR1 and CDR2: SGHRS, YFSETQ. The CDR3 loop spans 14 amino acids. Here the CDR3 reads CASSTGGSGNTIYF. Incomplete CDR3 DNA: TGCGCCAGCAGCACTGGCGGGTCTGGAAACACC.

With regard to this clone: The missing CDR3 end, 3 residues past where the read stops, is filled in from the germline J gene. The rearrangement links TRBV20-1 to TRBJ2-6; D is ambiguous. CDR1 and CDR2 from the germline V gene are DFQATT and SNEGSKA (reference sequence). V dropped 5 bases and J dropped 1 base, with 12 bases sitting between them. The CDR3 length is 15 residues. CDR3 bases read: TGCAGTGCTCATCAAAGGGCATCTGGGGCCAACGTC. The encoded protein is CSAHQRASGANV. The complete CDR3 reads CSAHQRASGANVLTF.

In regard to this clone: The read comes to an end 3 residues before the CDR3 does, leaving the germline J gene to fill in the end. V usage is TRBV2 and J usage is TRBJ1-5; D gene ambiguous. Germline assignment: CDR1 SNHLY and CDR2 FYNNEI. CDR3 length: 15 amino acids. Between the trimmed V and J ends, which lost 5 bases and 3 bases, there was a span of 14 bases. CDR3 in amino acids: CASSTFERSNQPQHF. The CDR3 DNA, read in part, is TGTGCCAGCAGTACCTTTGAAAGGTCCAATCAGCCC.

Remarks on this clone: Sequencing ends 3 residues short of the CDR3 end; the germline J gene provides the rest. The rearrangement links TRBV5-6 to TRBJ2-2; the match to TRBD1 covers 8 bases. J was trimmed by 4 bases and V by 4 bases; bases with no gene match: 6. The CDR3 extends over 15 amino acids. The germline V gene has CDR1 SGHDT and CDR2 YYEEEE. CDR3 bases read: TGTGCCAGCAGCCCGATTACAGGGGGCACCGGGGAG. This sequence encodes CASSPITGGTGE. The full-length CDR3 reads as CASSPITGGTGELFF.

A note on this clone: Read coverage stops 3 residues before the CDR3 terminus; the germline J gene supplies the remainder. The chain combines TRBV7-9 with TRBJ2-3; 7 bases are shared with TRBD1. The CDR3 covers 13 residues. The V segment lost 4 bases and the J segment 6 bases; nucleotides outside the gene matches: 4. Per the germline V gene, CDR1 is SEHNR and CDR2 is FQNEAQ (reference sequence). CDR3 DNA, as far as it was read: TGTGCCAGCAGCTGGACAGGAAGGGATACG. It codes for CASSWTGRDT. In full, the CDR3 reads CASSWTGRDTQYF. Using reference TRBV7-9 and TRBJ2-3 for the parts outside the CDR3, the full variable domain is DTGVSQNPRHKITKRGQNVTFRCDPISEHNRLYWYRQTLGQGPEFLTYFQNEAQLEKSRLLSDRFSAERPKGSFSTLEIQRTEQGDSAMYLCASSWTGRDTQYFGPGTRLTVL.

About this clone itself: The read terminates 3 residues ahead of where the CDR3 ends, so the germline J gene completes it. This chain connects TRBV15 to TRBJ2-2; a weak D match, TRBD1 (5 bases). The CDR3 is 15 amino acids. Germline lookup yields CDR1 LNHNV and CDR2 YYDKDF (reference sequence). Trimming cost V 0 bases and J 2 bases, with 7 bases left between them. CDR3 protein: CATSRDRTNTGELFF. The covered CDR3 bases are TGTGCCACCAGCAGAGATAGGACAAACACCGGGGAG.

This clone counts as medium-sized by frequency. The sequence runs out 3 residues before the end of the CDR3; the remainder is reconstructed from the germline J gene. The V gene is TRBV29-1, the J gene TRBJ1-4; D not certain. Germline V gene lookup returns CDR1 SQVTM and CDR2 ANQGSEA. The CDR3 spans 13 residues. V was pared by 2 bases and J by 10 bases, with 14 bases between. The CDR3 sequence is CSVESGRAGKLFF. The CDR3 DNA, read in part, is TGCAGCGTTGAAAGCGGACGGGCGGGAAAA.

This clone is medium-sized by frequency. The read gets to within 3 residues of the CDR3 end, and the germline J gene fills in the rest. This chain connects TRBV5-1 to TRBJ2-2; D uncertain. Germline-derived CDR1 and CDR2 are SGHRS and YFSETQ. Trimming stripped 1 base from V and 6 bases from J, with 7 bases between. The CDR3 loop spans 13 amino acids. This chain's CDR3 is CASSLSVSGELFF. The CDR3 DNA, read in part, is TGCGCCAGCAGCTTGTCAGTATCCGGGGAG. Together with reference TRBV5-1 and TRBJ2-2, the CDR3 gives the full variable domain: KAGVTQTPRYLIKTRGQQVTLSCSPISGHRSVSWYQQTPGQGLQFLFEYFSETQRNKGNFPGRFSGRQFSNSRSEMNVSTLELGDSALYLCASSLSVSGELFFGEGSRLTVL.

About this clone: The read ends 3 residues early relative to the CDR3; the germline J gene fills the gap. The rearrangement uses TRBV20-1 and TRBJ1-5; perhaps TRBD1 as D (6 bases). CDR1 and CDR2 (germline): DFQATT, SNEGSKA (reference sequence). Trimming cost V 5 bases and J 3 bases, with 17 bases left between them. This CDR3 contains 15 residues. CDR3 DNA, as far as it was read: TGCAGTGCTGCCCGGGGAGGGGGATCCAATCAGCCC. This translates into CSAARGGGSNQP. The CDR3 reads in full as CSAARGGGSNQPQHF.

Note on this clone: The read ends 3 residues shy of where the CDR3 ends; the end is completed using the germline J gene. This rearrangement joins TRBV11-2 to TRBJ1-1; D ambiguous. CDR3 size: 15 residues. Trimming shortened V by 0 bases and J by 0 bases, and 8 bases separated the two germline ends. Germline CDR1 SGHAT, CDR2 FQNNGV. CDR3 DNA (partial): TGTGCCAGCAGCTTAGAGTACAGAATGAACACTGAA. This codes for CASSLEYRMNTE. In full, the CDR3 is CASSLEYRMNTEAFF.

Comments on this clone: The read ends 3 residues early relative to the CDR3; the germline J gene fills the gap. The gene calls are TRBV2 and TRBJ1-1; TRBD1 is a possible D gene (6 bases). V dropped 7 bases and J dropped 1 base, with 10 bases sitting between them. The germline CDR1 and CDR2 sequences are SNHLY and FYNNEI. The CDR3 is 13 residues long. The chain's CDR3 is CASNRDKNTEAFF. CDR3 DNA, as far as it was read: TGTGCCAGCAACAGGGACAAGAACACTGAA.

Regarding this clone: The read ends 3 residues early relative to the CDR3; the germline J gene fills the gap. J is TRBJ2-1 and V is TRBV20-1, with TRBD2 matching over 10 bases. Per germline, CDR1 DFQATT and CDR2 SNEGSKA (reference sequence). Germline trimming cut 1 base from V and 6 bases from J; bases unmatched to any gene: 6. The CDR3 extends over 15 amino acids. The CDR3 DNA, read in part, is TGCAGTGCTAGAGCAGTTAGCGGGGGGACCAATGAG. Amino acid sequence: CSARAVSGGTNE. The complete CDR3 sequence is CSARAVSGGTNEQFF.